A selection of T cell receptor beta chains follows, all from one sample in a study of metastatic and nonmetastatic thyroid tumors. TCRdb re-called the PCR reads through MiXCR. The sample shows some 30,000 clones, approximately 11% of them seen only once. The sequencing input was blood. These receptors all stem from a female donor with papillary thyroid cancer or a benign thyroid nodule (not recorded which). Some clones in this sample may be carry-over from other donors' samples. Each CDR3 is given with its conserved first and last residue. The order of the fields is V gene, J gene, D gene, clone size, CDR3 protein, CDR3 DNA. A D gene is named only where the DNA matches it firmly. Size values are once, few and many counts, or a class for expanded clones, and some rows have none.

TRBV30	TRBJ1-5	.	many	CAWSRDSLYSNQPQHF	TGTGCCTGGAGTCGAGACAGCCTTTATAGCAATCAGCCCCAGCATTTT
TRBV11-2	TRBJ2-1	TRBD2	many	CASSLLSGRPHNEQFF	TGTGCCAGCAGCTTACTTAGCGGGAGGCCCCACAATGAGCAGTTCTTC
TRBV29-1	TRBJ2-7	.	many	CSAATAEGRGIYEQYF	TGCAGCGCTGCTACGGCCGAGGGCAGGGGAATTTACGAGCAGTACTTC
TRBV5-1	TRBJ2-6	.	many	CASSLGQTSGANVLTF	TGCGCCAGCAGCTTGGGGCAGACCTCTGGGGCCAACGTCCTGACTTTC
TRBV6-1	TRBJ2-7	TRBD1	few	CASSEMTGGKQYF	TGTGCCAGCAGTGAAATGACAGGGGGCAAGCAGTACTTC
TRBV7-2	TRBJ1-1	.	many	CASSSGKNTEAFF	TGTGCCAGCAGCTCAGGCAAGAACACTGAAGCTTTCTTT
TRBV2	TRBJ2-1	.	many	CASSTTANEQFF	TGTGCCAGCAGCACTACCGCCAATGAGCAGTTCTTC
TRBV28	TRBJ1-1	TRBD1	many	CASSTRGGTEAFF	TGTGCCAGCAGCACCAGGGGGGGAACTGAAGCTTTCTTT
TRBV6-2/TRBV6-3	TRBJ1-1	.	few	CASSYSMTGRNGAFF	TGTGCCAGCAGTTACTCAATGACAGGTAGGAACGGAGCTTTCTTT
TRBV19	TRBJ1-5	.	medium-sized	CASSLNSNQPQHF	TGTGCCAGTAGCCTGAATAGCAATCAGCCCCAGCATTTT
TRBV6-1	TRBJ2-2	.	medium-sized	CASSEADTGELFF	TGTGCCAGCAGTGAAGCGGACACCGGGGAGCTGTTTTTT
TRBV4-3	TRBJ1-1	.	many	CASSPRGYTEAFF	TGCGCCAGCAGCCCTCGGGGGTACACTGAAGCTTTCTTT
TRBV5-5	TRBJ2-3	.	.	CASSLAGQNTDTQYF	TGTGCCAGCAGCTTGGCCGGGCAGAACACAGATACGCAGTATTTT
TRBV24-1	TRBJ2-7	.	many	CATSEPDRPYEQYF	TGTGCCACCAGTGAACCAGACAGGCCCTACGAGCAGTACTTC
TRBV10-2	TRBJ2-7	TRBD2	many	CASSEFQGLTYEQYF	TGCGCCAGCAGTGAGTTCCAGGGACTAACCTACGAGCAGTACTTC
TRBV7-2	TRBJ2-4	.	many	CASSLGSRGDIQYF	TGTGCCAGCAGCTTAGGTTCCAGGGGCGACATTCAGTACTTC
TRBV6-5	TRBJ1-1	.	.	CASIYSWDTETFF	TGTGCCAGCATTTACTCCTGGGACACTGAAACTTTCTTT
TRBV5-1	TRBJ1-2	.	many	CASRPWVPSSYGYTF	TGCGCCAGCAGACCCTGGGTTCCATCGAGCTATGGCTACACCTTC
TRBV4-1	TRBJ2-1	TRBD2	many	CASSGLGKGNEQFF	TGCGCCAGCAGCGGACTAGGAAAGGGCAATGAGCAGTTCTTC
TRBV28	TRBJ1-5	.	.	CASNSRQNNQHQHF	TGTGCCAGCAACTCAAGACAGAACAATCAGCACCAACATTTT
TRBV19	TRBJ2-3	.	many	CASSPGLLLPDTQYF	TGTGCCAGTAGTCCGGGACTTTTGCTTCCAGATACGCAGTATTTT
TRBV12-3/TRBV12-4	TRBJ2-3	TRBD2	many	CASSSVFPSRGGPDTQYF	TGTGCCAGCAGTTCAGTATTCCCTTCGCGGGGGGGGCCAGATACGCAGTATTTT
TRBV20-1	TRBJ2-3	.	many	CSALWDTQYF	TGCAGTGCCCTGTGGGATACGCAGTATTTT
TRBV27	TRBJ2-3	TRBD2	few	CASSPSVSGSSDTQYF	TGTGCCAGCAGTCCCTCGGTTAGCGGGAGTTCAGATACGCAGTATTTT
TRBV11-2	TRBJ1-3	.	many	CASSLEIGFTSGNTIYF	TGTGCCAGCAGCTTAGAAATCGGCTTCACCTCTGGAAACACCATATATTTT
TRBV5-4	TRBJ1-1	.	.	CASRQGAGTEAFF	TGTGCCAGCAGACAGGGTGCAGGCACTGAAGCTTTCTTT
TRBV14	TRBJ2-7	.	many	CASSRRALFF	TGTGCCAGCAGCCGTAGGGCCCTCTTCTTC
TRBV10-3	TRBJ1-1	TRBD1	many	CAISESETGRAEAFF	TGTGCCATCAGTGAGTCGGAGACAGGGAGAGCTGAAGCTTTCTTT